This entry is about one T cell receptor beta chain. Each CDR3 protein gets one entry after TCRdb re-called the RT-PCR reads with MiXCR. Here the sample spans around 700,000 distinct CDR3 sequences, around 14% being singletons. V was cut by 5 bases and J by 7 bases, with 14 bases left in between. The CDR3 runs to 14 residues. Sequenced material: memory CD4+ T cells from blood. The clonotype comes from a female donor in good health, serving as a healthy control. V gene TRBV12-3 or TRBV12-4 combines with J gene TRBJ1-4; D is perhaps TRBD1 (5 bases). Here the CDR3 DNA reads TGTGCCAGCAGTACCACTGCTGGGGGTGAAAAACTGTTTTTT. Its protein is CASSTTAGGEKLFF.